This T cell receptor (beta chain) was found in a study of blood T cell repertoires in COVID-19. Some clones are missing from TCRdb's copy, which holds only in-frame ones; the method was immunoSEQ multiplex PCR. The data show 150,000 to 200,000 clones, 85% to 90% seen once. The CDR3 sequence is 16 residues long. CDR1 MGHDK and CDR2 SYGVNS come from the germline V gene. Trimming took off 1 base at V and 4 bases at J, with 11 bases between the two ends. The chain employs TRBV25-1 and TRBJ2-6; D perhaps matches TRBD1 (5 bases). The receptor comes from a woman between 50 and 59 years old who had recovered from COVID-19. The sequenced material came from PBMCs or T cells enriched from blood (not recorded which). The CDR3 sequence: CASSEFQGIGANVLTF. In DNA form, the CDR3 reads TGTGCCAGCAGTGAATTTCAGGGAATAGGGGCCAACGTCCTGACTTTC.